This T cell receptor beta chain stems from a study of human T cells and chemical hapten exposure. V dropped 1 base and J dropped 4 bases, with 4 bases sitting between them. The germline gives CDR1 KGHSH, CDR2 LQKENI. This CDR3 spans 12 amino acids. TCRdb independently ran MiXCR on the 5' RACE reads; one entry per CDR3 protein. The sample shows about 81,000 distinct CDR3 sequences, more than 7% of them seen only once. This clonotype was observed at least ten times. Extraction yielded total RNA from whole blood (unfractionated). The clonotype originates from a male donor in good health. The chain carries TRBV18 and TRBJ2-5; D is uncertain. The CDR3 is CASSPQRETQYF. The CDR3 bases are TGTGCCAGCTCACCACAGAGAGAGACCCAGTACTTC.